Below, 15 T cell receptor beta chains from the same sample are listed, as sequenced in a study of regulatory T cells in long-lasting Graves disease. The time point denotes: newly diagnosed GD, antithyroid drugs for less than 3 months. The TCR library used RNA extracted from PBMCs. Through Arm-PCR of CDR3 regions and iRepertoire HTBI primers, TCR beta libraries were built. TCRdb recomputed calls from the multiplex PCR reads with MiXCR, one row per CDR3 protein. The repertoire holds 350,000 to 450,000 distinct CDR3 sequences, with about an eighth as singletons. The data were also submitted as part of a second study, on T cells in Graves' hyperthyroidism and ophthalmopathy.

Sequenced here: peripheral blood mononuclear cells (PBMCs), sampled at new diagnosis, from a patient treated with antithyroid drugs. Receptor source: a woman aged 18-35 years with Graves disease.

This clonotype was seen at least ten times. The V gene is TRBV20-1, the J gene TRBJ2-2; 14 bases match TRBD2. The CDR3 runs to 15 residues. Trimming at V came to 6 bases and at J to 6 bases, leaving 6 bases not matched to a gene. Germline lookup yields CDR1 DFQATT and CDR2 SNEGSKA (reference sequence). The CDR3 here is CSATTSGREAGELFF. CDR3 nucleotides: TGCAGTGCGACGACTAGCGGGAGGGAGGCCGGGGAGCTGTTTTTT.

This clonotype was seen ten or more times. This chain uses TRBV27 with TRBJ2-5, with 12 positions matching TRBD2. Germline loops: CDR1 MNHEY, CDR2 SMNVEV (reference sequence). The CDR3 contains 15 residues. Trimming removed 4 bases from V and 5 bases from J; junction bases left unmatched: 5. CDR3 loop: CASSSSGGAGETQYF. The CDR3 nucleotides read TGTGCCAGCAGTTCTAGCGGGGGGGCCGGGGAGACCCAGTACTTC.

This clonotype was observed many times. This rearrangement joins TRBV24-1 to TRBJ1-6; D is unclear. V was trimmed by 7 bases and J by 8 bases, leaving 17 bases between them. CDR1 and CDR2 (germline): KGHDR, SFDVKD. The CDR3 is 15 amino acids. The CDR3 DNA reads TGTGCCACCAGCTCGTCCGGGCGGGGAGATTCACCCCTCCACTTT. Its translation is CATSSSGRGDSPLHF.

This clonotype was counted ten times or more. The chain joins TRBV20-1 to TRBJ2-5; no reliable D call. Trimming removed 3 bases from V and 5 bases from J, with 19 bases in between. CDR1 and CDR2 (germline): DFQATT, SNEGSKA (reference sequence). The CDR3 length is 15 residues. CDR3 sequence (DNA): TGCAGTGCTAGGTCGCCCGCCGCCATATGGGAGACCCAGTACTTC. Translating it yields CSARSPAAIWETQYF.

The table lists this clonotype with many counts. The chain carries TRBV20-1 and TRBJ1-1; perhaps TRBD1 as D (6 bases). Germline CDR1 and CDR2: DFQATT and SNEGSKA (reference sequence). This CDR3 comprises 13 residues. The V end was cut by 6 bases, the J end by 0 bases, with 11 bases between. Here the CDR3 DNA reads TGCAGTGCCTTCCAGGGGATGAACACTGAAGCTTTCTTT. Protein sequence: CSAFQGMNTEAFF.

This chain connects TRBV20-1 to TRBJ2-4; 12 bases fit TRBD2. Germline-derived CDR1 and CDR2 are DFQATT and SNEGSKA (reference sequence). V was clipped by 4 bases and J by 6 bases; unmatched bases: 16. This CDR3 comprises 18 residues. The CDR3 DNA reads TGCAGTGCTATACTCAGAGTTCTAGCGGGGGGGCCTGGAAACATTCAGTACTTC. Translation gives CSAILRVLAGGPGNIQYF.

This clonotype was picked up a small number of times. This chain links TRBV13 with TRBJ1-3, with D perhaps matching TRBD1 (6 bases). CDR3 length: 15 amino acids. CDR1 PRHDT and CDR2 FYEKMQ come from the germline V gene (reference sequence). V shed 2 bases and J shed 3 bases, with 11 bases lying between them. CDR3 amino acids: CASSLKGGFGNTIYF. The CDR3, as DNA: TGTGCCAGCAGCTTAAAGGGGGGCTTTGGAAACACCATATATTTT.

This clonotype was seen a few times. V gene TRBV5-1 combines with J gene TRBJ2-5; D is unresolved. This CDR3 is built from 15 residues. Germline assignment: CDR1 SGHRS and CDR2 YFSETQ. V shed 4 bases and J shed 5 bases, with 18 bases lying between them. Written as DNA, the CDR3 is TGCGCCAGCAGCACCCGCCTTTCCCACGGTGAGACCCAGTACTTC. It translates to CASSTRLSHGETQYF.

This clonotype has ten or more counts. The CDR3 spells CASSVIQYTGELFF. CDR3 DNA sequence: TGTGCCAGCAGCGTGATACAGTACACCGGGGAGCTGTTTTTT. This sequence joins TRBV9 and TRBJ2-2; D gene ambiguous. The CDR3 is 14 amino acids. Germline CDR1 reads SGDLS; CDR2 reads YYNGEE. The V end was cut by 2 bases, the J end by 3 bases, with 8 bases between.

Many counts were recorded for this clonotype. CDR3 nucleotide sequence: TGTGCCAGCAGTGACCGCGACCCTGGAGCAGATACGCAGTATTTT. Its translation is CASSDRDPGADTQYF. The chain has TRBV6-1 and TRBJ2-3; D uncertain. Trimming stripped 3 bases from V and 4 bases from J, with 14 bases between. Germline CDR1 and CDR2: MNHNS and SASEGT. This CDR3 is 15 amino acids long.

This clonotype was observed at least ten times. The CDR3 reads CATRAGGPFDEQFF. The CDR3 nucleotides read TGCGCCACCCGAGCGGGAGGGCCCTTCGATGAGCAGTTCTTC. This chain links TRBV5-1 with TRBJ2-1; 10 bases align to TRBD2. The CDR3 is made up of 14 amino acids. Germline CDR1 SGHRS, CDR2 YFSETQ. Trimming at V came to 9 bases and at J to 8 bases, leaving 11 bases not matched to a gene.

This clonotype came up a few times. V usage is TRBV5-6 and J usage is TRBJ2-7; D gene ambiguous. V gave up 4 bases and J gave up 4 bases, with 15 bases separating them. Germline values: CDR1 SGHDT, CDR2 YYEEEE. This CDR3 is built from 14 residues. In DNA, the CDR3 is TGTGCCAGCAGCCTGCAGTTGTCAGCTTACGAGCAGTACTTC. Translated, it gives CASSLQLSAYEQYF.

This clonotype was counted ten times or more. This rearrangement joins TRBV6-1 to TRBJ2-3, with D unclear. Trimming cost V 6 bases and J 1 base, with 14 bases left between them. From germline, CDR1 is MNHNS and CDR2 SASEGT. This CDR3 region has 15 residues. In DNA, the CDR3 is TGTGCCAGCAGCCGACCGGGCACGGGCACAGATACGCAGTATTTT. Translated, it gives CASSRPGTGTDTQYF.

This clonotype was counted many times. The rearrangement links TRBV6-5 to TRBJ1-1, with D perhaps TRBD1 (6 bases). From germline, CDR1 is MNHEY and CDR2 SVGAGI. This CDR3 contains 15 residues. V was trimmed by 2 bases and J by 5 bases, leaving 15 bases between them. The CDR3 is CASSYANRELTEAFF. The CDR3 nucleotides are TGTGCCAGCAGTTACGCCAACAGGGAGCTGACTGAAGCTTTCTTT.

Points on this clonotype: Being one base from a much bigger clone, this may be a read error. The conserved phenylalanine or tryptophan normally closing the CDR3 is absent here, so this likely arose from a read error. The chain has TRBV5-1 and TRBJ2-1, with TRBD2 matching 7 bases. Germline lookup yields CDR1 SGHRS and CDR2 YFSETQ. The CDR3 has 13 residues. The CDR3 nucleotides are TGCGCTAGCGGGCCGGCCCCGGCCAATGAGCAGTTCCTC. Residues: CASGPAPANEQFL.